The 21 T cell receptor beta chains listed next were all sequenced from one sample in a study of blood T cells in healthy people across ages. Using a J-beta primer mix together with a sample-barcoded 5' primer, a second PCR was run for about 6 to 11 cycles. TCRdb itself ran the 5' RACE reads through MiXCR, one entry per CDR3 protein. Here the sample spans some 710,000 distinct CDR3 sequences, around half being singletons. The sequencing sample was made of blood. The origin of the receptors is a man aged 80 or over in good health.

This clonotype appeared a few times. This chain links TRBV20-1 with TRBJ2-3; 11 bases line up with TRBD1. The CDR3 has 16 amino acids. Germline V gene lookup returns CDR1 DFQATT and CDR2 SNEGSKA (reference sequence). Losses at the gene ends were 0 bases for V and 1 base for J; bases not matched to a gene: 3. For the CDR3, the DNA is TGCAGTGCTAGAGAGGACAGGGGGCGCGGCACAGATACGCAGTATTTT. Its protein product is CSAREDRGRGTDTQYF.

V usage is TRBV12-3 or TRBV12-4 and J usage is TRBJ2-7; 8 bases agree with TRBD2. CDR3 size: 14 residues. With 3 bases clipped from V and 4 bases from J, the junction kept 5 bases outside the gene matches. The chain's CDR3 is CASSLNSGIYEQYF. The CDR3 DNA follows: TGTGCCAGCAGTTTGAATAGCGGGATATACGAGCAGTACTTC.

This clonotype was detected only a few times. J is TRBJ2-1 and V is TRBV29-1; no clear D gene. The CDR3 is 13 amino acids. The V and J ends lost 6 bases and 9 bases respectively, with 18 bases between them. The germline V gene has CDR1 SQVTM and CDR2 ANQGSEA. CDR3 loop: CSVAWAEVGEQFF. Written as DNA, the CDR3 is TGCAGCGTCGCTTGGGCCGAGGTGGGTGAGCAGTTCTTC.

This chain links TRBV20-1 with TRBJ2-5, with TRBD1 matching over 11 bases. The CDR3 runs 16 residues. Trimming removed 0 bases from V and 5 bases from J; junction bases left unmatched: 8. Germline assignment: CDR1 DFQATT and CDR2 SNEGSKA (reference sequence). As DNA, the CDR3 is TGCAGTGCTAGAGATCTGGACAGGGGGCCGTGGGAGACCCAGTACTTC. Amino acid sequence: CSARDLDRGPWETQYF.

The chain recombines TRBV16 with TRBJ2-5; D not certain. The J call may be faulty, since TRBJ2-7 better matches the DNA end. Germline V gives CDR1 KGHSY, CDR2 FQNENV. The CDR3 totals 14 residues. CDR3 DNA: TGTGCCAGCAGCCGCAACCCCGGAACCTACGAGCAGTACTTC. Its translation: CASSRNPGTYEQYF.

This clonotype was recorded a few times. This sequence joins TRBV10-3 and TRBJ2-6, with D possibly matching TRBD2 (6 bases). This CDR3 is built from 15 residues. Germline lookup yields CDR1 ENHRY and CDR2 SYGVKD. V was trimmed by 11 bases and J by 2 bases, leaving 16 bases between them. CDR3 in DNA: TGTGCCCACACGGCGGGGCTCACTGGGGCCAACGTCCTGACTTTC. Protein sequence: CAHTAGLTGANVLTF.

This clonotype has only a few counts. The chain combines TRBV12-5 with TRBJ2-4; possible D gene TRBD1, 5 bases. Matching the DNA end better, TRBJ2-7 makes the J call doubtful. Per the germline V gene, CDR1 is LGHNT and CDR2 is FRNRAP. The CDR3 extends over 13 amino acids. The CDR3 coding sequence is TGTGCTAGTGGGATATACGGACAACGCGAGCAGTACTTC. This gives the protein CASGIYGQREQYF.

In its sample, this clonotype was seen a few times. The chain employs TRBV3-1 and TRBJ1-5, with D hard to call. In germline, CDR1 is LGHDT, CDR2 YNNKEL (reference sequence). The CDR3 is 15 amino acids. V shed 0 bases and J shed 5 bases, with 11 bases lying between them. The chain's CDR3 is CASSQDVGRDQPQHF. The CDR3, as DNA: TGTGCCAGCAGCCAAGATGTAGGGAGAGATCAGCCCCAGCATTTT.

The chain joins TRBV14 to TRBJ1-1; D is perhaps TRBD1 (5 bases). Trimming removed 2 bases at V and 6 bases at J, with 16 bases between. Germline V gene data show CDR1 as SGHDN and CDR2 as FVKESK. The CDR3 totals 15 residues. CDR3 in DNA: TGTGCCAGCAGCCAATTCCAAACACCGGGACCTGAAGCTTTCTTT. Encoded protein: CASSQFQTPGPEAFF. Full variable domain (outside the CDR3, taken from reference TRBV14 and TRBJ1-1): EAGVTQFPSHSVIEKGQTVTLRCDPISGHDNLYWYRRVMGKEIKFLLHFVKESKQDESGMPNNRFLAERTGGTYSTLKVQPAELEDSGVYFCASSQFQTPGPEAFFGQGTRLTVV.

With respect to this clonotype: The junction departs from germline at one end; a sequencing error may be responsible. This chain connects TRBV20-1 to TRBJ2-4; perhaps TRBD1 as D (6 bases). The germline gives CDR1 DFQATT, CDR2 SNEGSKA (reference sequence). The length of the CDR3 is 13 residues. The chain's CDR3 is CSARGQGTNIRYF. The CDR3 DNA sequence: TGCAGTGCTAGAGGGCAGGGGACAAACATTCGGTACTTC.

This clonotype has ten or more counts. This rearrangement joins TRBV7-3 to TRBJ2-7; TRBD2 agrees at 7 bases. V lost 1 base and J lost 6; bases outside the gene matches: 12. Germline V gene data show CDR1 as SGHTA and CDR2 as FQGTGA. The CDR3 is 16 amino acids. The DNA for the CDR3 is TGTGCCAGCAGCTTAAACGCGGGCGGGAGCTTGGGCGAGCAGTACTTC. It codes for CASSLNAGGSLGEQYF.

The V call is TRBV3-1, the J call TRBJ2-1; tentatively, D is TRBD1 (6 bases). In germline, CDR1 is LGHDT, CDR2 YNNKEL (reference sequence). This CDR3 is built from 18 residues. With 0 bases removed from V and 0 bases from J, the gap between germline ends came to 15 bases. This CDR3 reads CASSQDLWAGVSYNEQFF. CDR3 bases: TGTGCCAGCAGCCAAGATCTTTGGGCAGGGGTCTCCTACAATGAGCAGTTCTTC.

In its sample, this clonotype was seen a few times. CDR3 in amino acids: CASSLGPSGKETQYF. The CDR3 DNA sequence: TGTGCCAGCAGCTTAGGACCTAGCGGGAAAGAGACCCAGTACTTC. V usage is TRBV7-7 and J usage is TRBJ2-5; TRBD2 matches 9 bases. The CDR3 covers 15 residues. The germline V gene encodes CDR1 SSHAT and CDR2 FNYEAQ (reference sequence). Trimming took 1 base from V and 3 from J; bases not matched to a gene: 3.

The chain links TRBV20-1 to TRBJ2-7, with a weak D call TRBD2 (6 bases). V gave up 0 bases and J gave up 7 bases, with 19 bases separating them. The CDR3 spans 15 residues. Germline loops: CDR1 DFQATT, CDR2 SNEGSKA (reference sequence). The CDR3 DNA sequence: TGCAGTGCTAGAGATTTTGGCGGGATTCGGAATGAGCAGTACTTC. This codes for CSARDFGGIRNEQYF.

The chain joins TRBV20-1 to TRBJ2-3; no reliable D call. The CDR3 is 12 amino acids. Germline values: CDR1 DFQATT, CDR2 SNEGSKA (reference sequence). V gave up 6 bases and J gave up 0 bases, with 7 bases separating them. The CDR3 sequence is CSASVSTDTQYF. Here the CDR3 DNA reads TGCAGTGCAAGCGTCAGCACAGATACGCAGTATTTT.

Only a few counts were recorded for this clonotype. V is TRBV20-1 and J is TRBJ2-5, with D perhaps given as TRBD1 or TRBD2 (5 bases each). This CDR3 has 13 residues. Looked up from germline, CDR1 is DFQATT and CDR2 is SNEGSKA (reference sequence). With 6 bases removed from V and 7 bases from J, the gap between germline ends came to 18 bases. The CDR3 sequence: CSAVSGGSGTQYF. The CDR3 coding sequence is TGCAGTGCCGTGAGTGGGGGAAGTGGGACCCAGTACTTC.

This clonotype was detected a few times. This chain joins TRBV20-1 and TRBJ2-7, with 8 bases that match TRBD1. The CDR3 covers 15 residues. V shed 0 bases and J 5 bases; nucleotides not matched to a gene: 9. Looked up from germline, CDR1 is DFQATT and CDR2 is SNEGSKA (reference sequence). The chain's CDR3 is CSARDWGGQGDEQYF. Written as DNA, the CDR3 is TGCAGTGCTAGAGATTGGGGCGGACAGGGCGACGAGCAGTACTTC.

This clonotype has just a few counts. The V call is TRBV5-1, the J call TRBJ2-5, with TRBD1 identical over 8 bases. Germline CDR1 reads SGHRS; CDR2 reads YFSETQ. V was clipped by 5 bases and J by 2 bases; unmatched bases: 5. This CDR3 has 14 residues. The DNA for the CDR3 is TGCGCCAGCAGGCCCGGGACAGGTCAAGAGACCCAGTACTTC. It specifies CASRPGTGQETQYF.

CDR3 in DNA: TGTGCCAGCAGTTTACAAGCGGCAGATACGCAGTATTTT. Translation: CASSLQAADTQYF. This chain connects TRBV27 to TRBJ2-3, with D possibly TRBD2 on 5 matching bases. V lost 2 bases to trimming and J lost 4 bases, with 7 bases between them. The germline V gene has CDR1 MNHEY and CDR2 SMNVEV (reference sequence). The CDR3 loop spans 13 amino acids.

This chain connects TRBV5-1 to TRBJ2-5; 10 bases match TRBD2. The closer fit of TRBJ2-1 to the DNA end suggests the J call may be wrong. This CDR3 is built from 15 residues. The germline gives CDR1 SGHRS, CDR2 YFSETQ. The CDR3 loop is CASSSGLAAQETQFF. The CDR3 DNA reads as TGCGCCAGCAGCTCCGGACTAGCGGCACAAGAGACCCAGTTCTTC.

This clonotype was counted once. V gene TRBV29-1 combines with J gene TRBJ2-1; possible D gene TRBD1, 6 bases. Germline CDR1 is SQVTM and CDR2 is ANQGSEA. This CDR3 has 17 amino acids. Trimming took 2 bases from V and 7 from J, leaving 24 bases between them. CDR3 amino acids: CSVENQAWDPQGNEQFF. The DNA for the CDR3 is TGCAGCGTTGAAAATCAGGCTTGGGACCCCCAGGGGAATGAGCAGTTCTTC.